These T cell receptor beta chains were read from a single sample in a study of T cell repertoires in cytomegalovirus infection. TCRdb called the reads again in MiXCR, with one record for every CDR3 protein. The sample contains some 560,000 distinct CDR3 sequences, roughly 43% of which appear only once. The antigens of these receptors remain unknown. This material consisted of cultured PBMCs, taken from culture after CMV antigen stimulation. The receptors stem from a human donor in good health (CMV status not recorded). Some clones in this sample may be carry-over from other donors' samples. The CDR3 runs from the conserved cysteine through the conserved F or W. The order of the fields is clone size, V gene, D gene, J gene, CDR3 DNA, CDR3 protein. A D gene is named only where the DNA matches it firmly. Expanded clones get a size class; other rows say once, few or many, or leave the size out.

-	TRBV6-1	TRBD2	TRBJ2-3	TGTGCCAGCAGTGACCCTATCACCGTACTAGCGGAGATCACAGATACGCAGTATTTT	CASSDPITVLAEITDTQYF
-	TRBV6-9	-	TRBJ2-7	TGTGCCAGCAGTGGAAAACAGGGAGGGGGCGAGCAGTACTTC	CASSGKQGGGEQYF
once	TRBV4-3	-	TRBJ2-1	TGCGCCAGCAGCCGGGAGGCCTTTCCCTCCTACAATGAGCAGTTCTTC	CASSREAFPSYNEQFF
many	TRBV7-6	-	TRBJ2-2	TGTGCCAGCACCCCGGGCGTAATGGGCGGGGAGCTGTTTTTT	CASTPGVMGGELFF
-	TRBV4-3	-	TRBJ1-6	TGCGCCAGCAGCCAAGAGGACCGGAAAAATTCACCCCTCCACTTT	CASSQEDRKNSPLHF
-	TRBV11-3	TRBD2	TRBJ2-3	TGTGCCAGCTGCTCCCGAGGAGCGGGAGGCTCAGATACGCAGTATTTT	CASCSRGAGGSDTQYF
-	TRBV5-4	TRBD1	TRBJ2-7	TGTGCCAGCAGCCCTAGGGACAGCCGTCTCGGCGAGCAGTACTTC	CASSPRDSRLGEQYF
-	TRBV28	-	TRBJ1-5	TGTGCCAGCAGCCGGCCGACTTACCGCTCTAGCAATCAGCCCCAGCATTTT	CASSRPTYRSSNQPQHF
-	TRBV7-8	-	TRBJ2-7	TGTGCCAGCAGCCTTACAGGAGGGTTCGAGCAGTACTTC	CASSLTGGFEQYF
-	TRBV5-3	-	TRBJ2-1	TGTGCCAGCAGCTTGGAGCCGGCTCCGGTCGACAATGAGCAGTTCTTC	CASSLEPAPVDNEQFF
-	TRBV7-8	TRBD1	TRBJ1-4	TGTGCCAGCAGCTTCCGGGACAGGGACGAAAAACTGTTTTTT	CASSFRDRDEKLFF
-	TRBV10-3	TRBD2	TRBJ2-7	TGTGCCGCCCGCGGGAGACTCTCCTACGAGCAGTACTTC	CAARGRLSYEQYF
-	TRBV10-2	TRBD1	TRBJ2-1	TGCGCCAGCAGTGAGTCAGGGGGCGTCGAGCAGTTCTTC	CASSESGGVEQFF
few	TRBV6-6	TRBD2	TRBJ2-1	TGTGCCAGCAGTTCCCAGCGGGAGGTAGATTTGTTCTTC	CASSSQREVDLFF
-	TRBV7-2	-	TRBJ1-1	TGTGCCAGCAGCCCCCAATGGACGAACACTGAAGCTTTCTTT	CASSPQWTNTEAFF
-	TRBV28	TRBD2	TRBJ2-5	TGTGCCAGCAGTAGAGCGGGGGGGCTCGAGACCCAGTACTTC	CASSRAGGLETQYF
few	TRBV12-3/TRBV12-4	-	TRBJ2-7	TGTGCCAGCAGTTTAGCGGGAGACTCCTACGAGCAGTACTTC	CASSLAGDSYEQYF
-	TRBV3-1	-	TRBJ1-1	TGTGCCAGCAGCCAAGCTTTAGGCCTAACCGAAGCTTTCTTT	CASSQALGLTEAFF
few	TRBV6-1	-	TRBJ1-1	TGTGCCAGCAATCAGAGGGGGAGGTACACTGAAGCTTTCTTT	CASNQRGRYTEAFF
-	TRBV6-2/TRBV6-3	TRBD1	TRBJ2-1	TGTGCCAGCAGACCTCTCCCGGGACAGGGGGCATACAATGAGCAGTTCTTC	CASRPLPGQGAYNEQFF
-	TRBV30	-	TRBJ2-3	TGTGCCTGGAGTGTCGGCGATACGCAGTATTTT	CAWSVGDTQYF
once	TRBV19	-	TRBJ1-1	TGTGCCAGTACCGACGGGGACACAACTTACACTGAAGCTTTCTTT	CASTDGDTTYTEAFF
-	TRBV25-1	TRBD1	TRBJ1-5	TGTGCCAGCAGTAAGACAGGGAGCAATCAGCCCCAGCATTTT	CASSKTGSNQPQHF
-	TRBV12-3/TRBV12-4	-	TRBJ1-2	TGTGCCAGCAGCGGAAAAAGGACTAACTATGGCTACACCTTC	CASSGKRTNYGYTF
-	TRBV12-3/TRBV12-4	-	TRBJ2-7	TGTGCCAGCACCCGGGCCGCGCAGGGGTTGGGGCAGTACTTC	CASTRAAQGLGQYF
-	TRBV7-2	-	TRBJ2-3	TGTGCCAGCAGCGGATACTTGGCAGGCACAGATACGCAGTATTTT	CASSGYLAGTDTQYF
few	TRBV7-2	-	TRBJ2-3	TGTGCCAGCAGAGCCGGGTCGCCGGGAGATACGCAGTATTTT	CASRAGSPGDTQYF
-	TRBV20-1	TRBD2	TRBJ2-3	TGCAGTGCGGCTAGACTTAGCGGGACTGATACGCAGTATTTT	CSAARLSGTDTQYF
few	TRBV7-3	-	TRBJ2-1	TGTGCCAGCAGCTTAGCGTGGGTGGCTAGAGAGTCGCATGAGCAGTTCTTC	CASSLAWVARESHEQFF
few	TRBV14	-	TRBJ2-7	TGTGCCAGCAGCCAAGGTCCGGGACGGCACGAGCAGTACTTC	CASSQGPGRHEQYF
-	TRBV7-6	TRBD1	TRBJ1-2	TGTGCCAGCAGCTCCAGAGAGACAGGGCTTTATGGCTACACCTTC	CASSSRETGLYGYTF
-	TRBV20-1	TRBD2	TRBJ2-5	TGCAGTGCTAACCCGACTAGCGGGAGCTCACAAGAGACCCAGTACTTC	CSANPTSGSSQETQYF
-	TRBV6-2/TRBV6-3	-	TRBJ2-1	TGTGCCAGCAAGGGAGGAATTTTCTACAATGAGCAGTTCTTC	CASKGGIFYNEQFF
-	TRBV19	TRBD2	TRBJ2-1	TGTGCCAGCATAGATGTGGGCGGGGGGCCCAATGAGCAGTTCTTC	CASIDVGGGPNEQFF
few	TRBV7-2	-	TRBJ2-2	TGTGCCAGCAGCTTACCCCACGGGGAGCTGTTTTTT	CASSLPHGELFF
few	TRBV7-2	-	TRBJ2-7	TGTGCCAGCAGCGACTCAAACTACGAGCAGTACTTC	CASSDSNYEQYF
-	TRBV6-1	-	TRBJ1-4	TGTGCCAGCACCTCAACGGGGGTCCCTAATGAAAAACTGTTTTTT	CASTSTGVPNEKLFF
-	TRBV6-5	TRBD2	TRBJ2-1	TGTGCCAGCAGGTGGACTAGCGGGAGGGATGGTGAGCAGTTCTTC	CASRWTSGRDGEQFF
-	TRBV6-1	TRBD2	TRBJ2-7	TGTGCCAGCAAACCCTACGGGGGGACCCTAAGCTCCTACGAGCAGTACTTC	CASKPYGGTLSSYEQYF
few	TRBV12-3/TRBV12-4	TRBD1	TRBJ1-2	TGTGCCAGCAGTTTAAGGGTTTCGGGACAGGGGAACTATGGCTACACCTTC	CASSLRVSGQGNYGYTF
-	TRBV5-4	-	TRBJ1-1	TGTGCCAGCAGCTCTGGTAGGGTGGGTAACACTGAAGCTTTCTTT	CASSSGRVGNTEAFF
-	TRBV3-1	-	TRBJ1-3	TGTGCCAGCAGCCAAGAAACCGTCAGCGGATACTCTGGAAACACCATATATTTT	CASSQETVSGYSGNTIYF
-	TRBV5-6	-	TRBJ1-1	TGTGCCAGCAGCAAGCTCCCGGGCCTATACCCCGTGGAAGCTTTCTTT	CASSKLPGLYPVEAFF
-	TRBV7-8	-	TRBJ2-3	TGTGCCAGCCAGGGGTCCAGAATTACTAGCACAGATACGCAGTATTTT	CASQGSRITSTDTQYF
-	TRBV29-1	TRBD2	TRBJ2-1	TGCAGCGTCGCGGGACTAGCGGGAGTCTACAATGAGCAGTTCTTC	CSVAGLAGVYNEQFF
-	TRBV7-2	-	TRBJ2-2	TGTGCCAGCAGCTTAGGCTCGGCGAGGACCGGGGAGCTGTTTTTT	CASSLGSARTGELFF
once	TRBV7-2	-	TRBJ2-1	TGTGCCAGCAGCTTACAGGGTGCTGAGCAGTTCTTC	CASSLQGAEQFF
-	TRBV28	-	TRBJ2-4	TGTGCCAGCAGTTTAGCCGGGACTTCGGTCTACATTCAGTACTTC	CASSLAGTSVYIQYF
-	TRBV19	TRBD1	TRBJ2-1	TGTGCCAGTAGTATAGTCCCCGGTACAGGGGACACCTACAATGAGCAGTTCTTC	CASSIVPGTGDTYNEQFF
-	TRBV6-2/TRBV6-3	-	TRBJ2-3	TGTGCCAGCAGTTACGGGGACGGCACAGATACGCAGTATTTT	CASSYGDGTDTQYF
-	TRBV27	-	TRBJ1-4	TGTCCTAACTTCCCCTCAGGGGTTAGCGGGGTAGTGAATGAAAAACTGTTTTTT	CPNFPSGVSGVVNEKLFF
few	TRBV11-3	TRBD2	TRBJ2-1	TGTGCCAGCAGCTCGACTAGCGGGGGGCCCAATGAGCAGTTCTTC	CASSSTSGGPNEQFF
few	TRBV12-3/TRBV12-4	-	TRBJ2-3	TGTGCCAGCAGAAAGGCGGGAATAGATACGCAGTATTTT	CASRKAGIDTQYF
-	TRBV6-2/TRBV6-3	TRBD1	TRBJ1-1	TGTGCCAGCAGAGACTCAACGGGACAGGGTGTCTTTTCGATCACTGAAGCTTTCTTT	CASRDSTGQGVFSITEAFF
-	TRBV4-1	-	TRBJ1-5	TGCGCCAGCAGCAGTGAGGAACGGGGTCAGCCCCAGCATTTT	CASSSEERGQPQHF